This entry is about one TCR beta chain. This may be a read error, as it is one base from a much larger clone. The sample carries other DNA sequences with the same CDR3. The data belong to a study of OX40 agonist ivuxolimab in advanced cancers. Assay used: immunoSEQ multiplex PCR; TCRdb lists only in-frame clones, some missing. This table has approximately 70,000 clones, more than 70% appearing once. This specimen consisted of CD4+ or CD8+ T cells sorted from blood, obtained in a trial of the OX40 agonist ivuxolimab. This receptor was obtained from an adult with an advanced solid tumor such as melanoma, head and neck, liver or kidney cancer.

The CDR3: CSSEGLSYGYTF. For the CDR3, the DNA is TGCAGCTCCGAAGGGCTATCCTATGGCTATACCTTC. The gene calls are TRBV29-1 and TRBJ1-2, with D uncertain. CDR3 length: 12 residues. Per germline, CDR1 SQVTM and CDR2 ANQGSEA.